The text below deals with one T cell receptor beta chain. Antigen: not known. This sample is part of a study of OX40 agonist ivuxolimab in advanced cancers. Whole-study findings and limits: Partial responders at 0.1-3.0 mg/kg had among the lowest clonal expansion. CD8+ T cells averaged more expanded clones than CD4+.

Enrollment shut out patients with autoimmune disease history or systemic immunosuppression. The table came from immunoSEQ multiplex PCR; TCRdb's copy has only in-frame clones and leaves some out. The sample contains about 42,000 clones, 70% to 85% of which appear only once. The germline gives CDR1 SEHNR, CDR2 FQNEAQ (reference sequence). The CDR3 is 14 amino acids. V was pared by 5 bases and J by 5 bases, with 5 bases of the junction left unmatched. This sample comprised CD4+ or CD8+ T cells sorted from blood, obtained in a trial of the OX40 agonist ivuxolimab. The chain couples TRBV7-9 to TRBJ1-4; 7 bases are shared with TRBD1. This receptor was identified in an adult with an advanced solid tumor such as melanoma, head and neck, liver or kidney cancer. CDR3 sequence: CASSRRDSNEKLFF. In DNA, the CDR3 is TGTGCCAGCAGCCGCCGGGACAGCAATGAAAAACTGTTTTTT.